A single sample is the source of the 13 T cell receptor beta chains below, sequenced in a study of regulatory T cells in long-lasting Graves disease (dated by TCRdb to about 2021). Libraries were constructed by multiplex PCR. TCRdb names Illumina HiSeq 4000 as the instrument used. iRepertoire HTBI primers and Arm-PCR amplification of CDR3 regions were used to construct TCR beta libraries. TCRdb handled the public reads itself, with Q25 trimming in fastp and clone calling in MiXCR, and kept productive beta chains. Under each unique CDR3 protein, matching rows form one entry showing the most common genes and DNA. This sample holds 350,000 to 450,000 distinct CDR3 sequences; 14% to 15% were observed only once. Together, the top ten hold around 7.6% of the sample. The time point label for this specimen denotes: newly diagnosed GD, antithyroid drugs for less than 3 months. For both TCR sequencing and RNA sequencing, RNA was extracted from PBMCs using TRIzol.

The sample also formed part of further work on T cells in Graves' hyperthyroidism and ophthalmopathy.

Sequencing used peripheral blood mononuclear cells (PBMCs), obtained at new diagnosis, from a patient treated with antithyroid drugs. These receptors were taken from a woman in her thirties or forties with Graves disease. Donor details come from another sample of the same person, matched by shared clones.

This clonotype was observed many times. This chain connects TRBV29-1 to TRBJ2-3, with a weak D call TRBD2 (5 bases). Per the germline V gene, CDR1 is SQVTM and CDR2 is ANQGSEA. Between the trimmed V and J ends, which lost 3 bases and 0 bases, there was a span of 7 bases. CDR3 length: 13 amino acids. Here the CDR3 DNA reads TGCAGCGTTGACAGCGGTAGCACAGATACGCAGTATTTT. It is translated as CSVDSGSTDTQYF.

The sample holds many counts of this clonotype. V is TRBV30 and J is TRBJ2-7; D gene uncertain. Germline loops: CDR1 GTSNPN, CDR2 SVGIG (reference sequence). This CDR3 is 13 amino acids long. V lost 4 bases and J lost 0, with 10 bases in between. This CDR3 is CAWKEGPSYEQYF. The DNA of the CDR3 is TGTGCCTGGAAAGAAGGGCCCTCCTACGAGCAGTACTTC.

This clonotype was recorded many times. The rearrangement joins TRBV7-8 to TRBJ2-2, with 9 nucleotides matching TRBD1. Germline loops: CDR1 SGHVS, CDR2 FQNEAQ. Losses at the gene ends were 2 bases for V and 2 bases for J; bases not matched to a gene: 3. The CDR3 is made up of 16 amino acids. The CDR3 sequence: CASSLRDRVNTGELFF. CDR3 in DNA: TGTGCCAGCAGCTTACGGGACAGGGTCAACACCGGGGAGCTGTTTTTT.

This clonotype was detected many times. The chain uses TRBV10-2 and TRBJ1-6; D possibly corresponds to TRBD1 (5 bases). Trimming removed 0 bases from V and 9 bases from J, with 15 bases in between. CDR3 length: 16 residues. The germline V gene encodes CDR1 WSHSY and CDR2 SAAADI. The CDR3 bases are TGCGCCAGCAGTGAGTCGATTGGGGCTGTTGGTTCACCCCTCCACTTT. Protein: CASSESIGAVGSPLHF.

This clonotype was recorded many times. CDR3 region: CSARDPASNQPQHF. CDR3 bases: TGCAGTGCTAGAGATCCGGCAAGCAATCAGCCCCAGCATTTT. V is TRBV20-1 and J is TRBJ1-5; D ambiguous. V gave up 0 bases and J gave up 1 base, with 7 bases separating them. Germline values: CDR1 DFQATT, CDR2 SNEGSKA (reference sequence). This CDR3 contains 14 residues.

This sequence joins TRBV6-5 and TRBJ2-3; D unclear. Trimming removed 2 bases from V and 0 bases from J, with 9 bases in between. CDR1 and CDR2 from the germline V gene are MNHEY and SVGAGI. This CDR3 contains 15 residues. The CDR3 coding sequence is TGTGCCAGCAGTTACCGGCAGCCAAGCACAGATACGCAGTATTTT. Translating gives CASSYRQPSTDTQYF.

This clonotype was counted ten times or more. This chain connects TRBV6-5 to TRBJ1-1; D gene unclear. V lost 0 bases and J lost 0, with 14 bases in between. Per the germline V gene, CDR1 is MNHEY and CDR2 is SVGAGI. The CDR3 has 17 residues. CDR3 loop: CASSYSLFGGMNTEAFF. The CDR3 DNA reads TGTGCCAGCAGTTACTCGTTATTTGGTGGTATGAACACTGAAGCTTTCTTT.

This clonotype was seen many times. CDR3 nucleotide sequence: TGTGCCAGCAGTTACTCTCTAGGGAATGAGCAGTTCTTC. Amino acids: CASSYSLGNEQFF. V gene TRBV6-2 or TRBV6-3 combines with J gene TRBJ2-1, with no clear D. Germline values: CDR1 MNHEY, CDR2 SVGEGT. CDR3 length: 13 residues. With 0 bases removed from V and 7 bases from J, the gap between germline ends came to 7 bases.

Only a few counts were recorded for this clonotype. This rearrangement joins TRBV19 to TRBJ1-5, with D perhaps matching TRBD1 (5 bases). V lost 6 bases to trimming and J lost 8 bases, with 23 bases between them. Germline V gene data show CDR1 as LNHDA and CDR2 as SQIVND (reference sequence). This CDR3 spans 16 amino acids. The CDR3 protein is CASRNPANLREKPQHF. In DNA, the CDR3 is TGTGCCAGTAGAAATCCGGCTAACCTCAGGGAAAAGCCCCAGCATTTT.

This clonotype has only a few counts. The chain has TRBV5-6 and TRBJ1-1; D is uncertain. Germline V gene data show CDR1 as SGHDT and CDR2 as YYEEEE. V was cut by 2 bases and J by 0 bases, with 14 bases left in between. The CDR3 covers 16 residues. As DNA, the CDR3 is TGTGCCAGCAGCTTTTCGGCGGCAGGAATGAACACTGAAGCTTTCTTT. It yields the protein CASSFSAAGMNTEAFF.

This clonotype was recorded at least ten times. The V call is TRBV14, the J call TRBJ2-3, with a possible D match to TRBD2 (5 bases). V lost 0 bases, J lost 0 bases, and 13 bases lay in between. The V gene's germline CDR1 is SGHDN and CDR2 FVKESK. CDR3 length: 17 amino acids. CDR3 nucleotides: TGTGCCAGCAGCCAAGAGACCGCCGGACTGAGCACAGATACGCAGTATTTT. This encodes CASSQETAGLSTDTQYF.

In this sample, this clonotype turned up many times. CDR3 in amino acids: CASSLTLQGADTQYF. For the CDR3, the DNA is TGCGCCAGCAGCTTGACCCTACAGGGGGCAGATACGCAGTATTTT. The genes are TRBV5-1 and TRBJ2-3; 8 nucleotides align to TRBD1. There are 15 residues in the CDR3. Germline lookup yields CDR1 SGHRS and CDR2 YFSETQ. J was trimmed by 4 bases and V by 1 base; bases with no gene match: 5.

This clonotype came up many times. This chain uses TRBV24-1 with TRBJ2-4; TRBD2 aligns across 8 bases. The CDR3 has 17 residues. Germline V gives CDR1 KGHDR, CDR2 SFDVKD. With V trimmed by 3 bases and J by 1 base, 7 bases remained unmatched. CDR3 coding DNA: TGTGCCACCAGTGATCCGGCGGGGGGCGCTGCCAAAAACATTCAGTACTTC. This codes for CATSDPAGGAAKNIQYF.